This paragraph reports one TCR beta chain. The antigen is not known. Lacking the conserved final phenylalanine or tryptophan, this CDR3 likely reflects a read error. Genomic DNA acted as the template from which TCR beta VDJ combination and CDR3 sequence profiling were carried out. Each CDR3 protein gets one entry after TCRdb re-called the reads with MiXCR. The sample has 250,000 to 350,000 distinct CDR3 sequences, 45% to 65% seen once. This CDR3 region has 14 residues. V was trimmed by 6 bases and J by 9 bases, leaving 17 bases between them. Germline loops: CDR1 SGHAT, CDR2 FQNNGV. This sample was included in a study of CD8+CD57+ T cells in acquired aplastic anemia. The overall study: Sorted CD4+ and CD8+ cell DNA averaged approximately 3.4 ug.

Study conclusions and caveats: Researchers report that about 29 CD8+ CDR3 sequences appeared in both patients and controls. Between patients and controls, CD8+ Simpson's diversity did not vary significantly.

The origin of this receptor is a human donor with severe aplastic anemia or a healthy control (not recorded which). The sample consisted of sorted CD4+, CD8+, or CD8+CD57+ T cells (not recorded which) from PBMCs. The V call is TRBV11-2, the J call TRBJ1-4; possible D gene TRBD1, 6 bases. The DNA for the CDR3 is TGTGCCAGCAGTCAGGACAGTGTTTCCCAAAAACTGTTTCTT. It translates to CASSQDSVSQKLFL.